These 2 T cell receptor beta chains originate from one sample sequenced in a study of monozygotic twins with inflammatory bowel disease. Following a re-call of the 5' RACE reads, TCRdb has one entry per CDR3 protein and lacks DNA. Its listing shows approximately 160,000 distinct CDR3 sequences. Source material: blood. These receptors all stem from a human donor with ulcerative colitis or Crohn's disease, or a healthy co-twin of an affected twin (not recorded which).

The rearrangement links TRBV6-5 to TRBJ2-7; the TCRdb D gene call, TRBD2, has no DNA to confirm it. Germline loops: CDR1 MNHEY, CDR2 SVGAGI. CDR3 length: 15 amino acids. The CDR3 loop is CASSYVGVRSYEQYF.

This chain links TRBV24-1 with TRBJ2-1. The germline V gene encodes CDR1 KGHDR and CDR2 SFDVKD. The CDR3 consists of 14 residues. CDR3 residues: CATSGPVTYNEQFF.